These 15 T cell receptor beta chains share one sample of origin, sequenced in a study of T cell repertoires in cytomegalovirus infection. The antigens of these receptors remain unknown. TCRdb re-derived calls from the reads in MiXCR, one entry per CDR3 protein. The repertoire includes some 920,000 distinct CDR3 sequences, about 33% of them detected once, and roughly 12% sits in the top ten. The sequencing used cultured CD8+ T cells from PBMCs, collected from culture after CMV antigen stimulation. Receptor source: a human donor in good health (CMV status not recorded). Some clones in this sample may be carry-over from other donors' samples.

This clonotype was picked up a small number of times. The chain uses TRBV7-9 and TRBJ1-6; TRBD1 matches 9 bases. The CDR3 length is 16 residues. Trimming removed 4 bases from V and 8 bases from J; junction bases left unmatched: 9. Germline CDR1 and CDR2: SEHNR and FQNEAQ (reference sequence). The CDR3: CASSSSGTGRYSPLHF. CDR3 nucleotides: TGTGCCAGCAGCTCCTCCGGGACAGGGAGGTATTCACCCCTCCACTTT.

This sequence joins TRBV10-3 and TRBJ1-1, with D possibly matching TRBD1 (5 bases). The CDR3 is 13 residues long. Per the germline V gene, CDR1 is ENHRY and CDR2 is SYGVKD. V lost 6 bases and J lost 0, with 8 bases in between. The CDR3, as DNA: TGTGCCATCAGGGAGGGACTGAACACTGAAGCTTTCTTT. It encodes CAIREGLNTEAFF.

The V gene is TRBV2, the J gene TRBJ2-2, with D perhaps TRBD1 (6 bases). The CDR3 contains 15 residues. V lost 10 bases and J 9 bases, leaving 24 bases between the germline ends. The germline V gene has CDR1 SNHLY and CDR2 FYNNEI. CDR3 nucleotide sequence: TGTGCCATCCTCGAAAACAGGGCCGGGGCCCGGGAGCTGTTTTTT. Residues: CAILENRAGARELFF.

This clonotype appeared many times. This rearrangement joins TRBV5-6 to TRBJ1-5; 10 bases agree with TRBD1. Unmatched junction bases numbered 3, after V lost 2 bases and J lost 4 bases. CDR1 and CDR2 (germline): SGHDT, YYEEEE. The CDR3 contains 15 residues. In DNA form, the CDR3 reads TGTGCCAGCAGCTTAGGGGACAGGGGTAATCAGCCCCAGCATTTT. It specifies CASSLGDRGNQPQHF.

This clonotype was observed a handful of times. Because the CDR3's place on the DNA is in doubt, the DNA is left out and the CDR3 is given as listed by TCRdb. The V gene is TRBV7-9, the J gene TRBJ2-5; the table assigns TRBD2, which was not confirmed against the DNA. 15 amino acids form the CDR3, both terminal residues included. Germline assignment: CDR1 SEHNR and CDR2 FQNEAQ (reference sequence). CDR3 region: CASILEGSSQETQYF.

This clonotype came up a few times. J is TRBJ2-2 and V is TRBV4-3; 9 bases map to TRBD1. This CDR3 is 15 amino acids long. Germline values: CDR1 LGHNA, CDR2 YSLEER. With 0 bases clipped from V and 7 bases from J, the junction kept 3 bases outside the gene matches. The CDR3 DNA is TGCGCCAGCAGCCAAGAGGGACAGGGAGGCGGGGAGCTGTTTTTT. Translating gives CASSQEGQGGGELFF.

This clonotype has only one observation. The chain couples TRBV12-3 or TRBV12-4 to TRBJ1-2; possibly TRBD1 for D (5 bases). Trimming cost V 5 bases and J 6 bases, with 16 bases left between them. The CDR3 runs 14 residues. CDR3: CASSPSPRGHGYTF. CDR3 nucleotide sequence: TGTGCCAGCAGTCCCTCCCCCCGGGGCCATGGCTACACCTTC.

DNA of the CDR3: TGTGCCAGCAGCCACACACTAACCAGGGGGATGGAGACCCAGTACTTC. As protein: CASSHTLTRGMETQYF. The chain joins TRBV11-3 to TRBJ2-5; 7 positions match TRBD1. CDR1 and CDR2 (germline): SGHNT, YENEEA. V shed 5 bases and J 5 bases; nucleotides not matched to a gene: 14. This CDR3 contains 16 residues.

The rearrangement uses TRBV27 and TRBJ1-5, with D possibly being TRBD1 (5 bases). The CDR3 runs 16 residues. From germline, CDR1 is MNHEY and CDR2 SMNVEV (reference sequence). The germline V and J ends were trimmed by 6 bases and 5 bases, with 20 bases remaining between them. The CDR3 sequence is CASSPNTGREDQPQHF. In DNA, the CDR3 is TGTGCCAGCAGCCCCAATACGGGCAGGGAGGATCAGCCCCAGCATTTT.

This clonotype was found a few times. The genes are TRBV7-6 and TRBJ1-1, with no clear D. This CDR3 has 15 amino acids. V was shortened by 5 bases and J by 0 bases, with 13 bases between the two germline ends. Germline V gene sequence: CDR1 SGHVS, CDR2 FNYEAQ. The CDR3 here is CASSPSAGMNTEAFF. CDR3 in DNA: TGTGCCAGCAGCCCTTCGGCCGGTATGAACACTGAAGCTTTCTTT.

This clonotype was detected only a few times. The chain employs TRBV27 and TRBJ2-7, with 7 bases that match TRBD1. Trimming removed 0 bases from V and 0 bases from J; junction bases left unmatched: 8. CDR3 length: 17 residues. Germline CDR1 and CDR2: MNHEY and SMNVEV (reference sequence). The CDR3 bases are TGTGCCAGCAGTTTATCCCTACGACAGGGAGACTCCTACGAGCAGTACTTC. The encoded protein is CASSLSLRQGDSYEQYF.

This clonotype appeared many times. J is TRBJ2-7 and V is TRBV7-2; a weak D match, TRBD2 (5 bases). CDR1 and CDR2 (germline): SGHTA, FQGNSA. V lost 5 bases and J lost 2, with 13 bases in between. The CDR3 is 14 residues long. The chain's CDR3 is CASSPIGVTYEQYF. DNA of the CDR3: TGTGCCAGCAGCCCCATCGGGGTGACCTACGAGCAGTACTTC.

The V and J genes are TRBV12-5 and TRBJ2-1; 10 bases align to TRBD1. The CDR3 spans 20 residues. CDR1 and CDR2 (germline): LGHNT, FRNRAP. V lost 5 bases to trimming and J lost 2 bases; unmatched junction nucleotides: 18. The CDR3 coding sequence is TGTGCTAGTGGTCCTGGACCGGGACAGGGGCGACCTTACGCCTACAATGAGCAGTTCTTC. As protein: CASGPGPGQGRPYAYNEQFF.

About this clonotype: This could be a read error, since a much larger clone is one nucleotide away. The genes are TRBV7-2 and TRBJ1-1; D is possibly TRBD1 (5 bases). CDR1 is SGHTA, CDR2 FQGNSA, per germline. The CDR3 sequence is 13 residues long. DNA of the CDR3: TGTGTCAGCAGCCCCTACGGGGGGGGTGAAGCTTTCTTT. Its translation is CVSSPYGGGEAFF.

This clonotype was picked up a small number of times. The chain combines TRBV7-3 with TRBJ2-1; 9 positions agree with TRBD2. Germline CDR1 and CDR2: SGHTA and FQGTGA. The CDR3 sequence is 15 residues long. V lost 5 bases and J lost 4; bases outside the gene matches: 6. In DNA, the CDR3 is TGTGCCAGCAGCCCGGGACTAGCCTATTACAATGAGCAGTTCTTC. It translates to CASSPGLAYYNEQFF. The variable domain in full, completed from reference TRBV7-3 and TRBJ2-1, reads GAGVSQTPSNKVTEKGKYVELRCDPISGHTALYWYRQSLGQGPEFLIYFQGTGAADDSGLPNDRFFAVRPEGSVSTLKIQRTERGDSAVYLCASSPGLAYYNEQFFGPGTRLTVL.